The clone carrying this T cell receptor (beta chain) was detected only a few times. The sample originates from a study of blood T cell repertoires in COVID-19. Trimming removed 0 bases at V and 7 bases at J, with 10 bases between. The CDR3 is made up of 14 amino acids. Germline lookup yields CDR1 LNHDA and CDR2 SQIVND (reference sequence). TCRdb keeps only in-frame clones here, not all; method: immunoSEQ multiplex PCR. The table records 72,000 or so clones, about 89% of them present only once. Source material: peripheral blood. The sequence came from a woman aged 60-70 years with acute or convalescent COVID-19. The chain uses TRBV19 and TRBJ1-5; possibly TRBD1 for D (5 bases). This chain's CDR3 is CASSIDTGLQPQHF. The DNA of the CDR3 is TGTGCCAGTAGTATAGACACAGGTCTGCAGCCCCAGCATTTT.